One and the same sample provided the 9 T cell receptor beta chains below, sequenced in a study of cytomegalovirus exposure and HLA in healthy donors (dated by TCRdb to 2017 to 2019). Library method: the immunoSEQ multiplex PCR assay. TCRdb mirrors the immuneACCESS table, restricted to in-frame sequences. Some clones are absent from its copies; in checked studies, under half trace to an unresolved V gene, and the reason for the others is unknown. Here the sample has about 130,000 clones; approximately 89% occur a single time. The top ten constitute less than 1.5% of the sample. Sequencing input: PBMCs. Every receptor here comes from a young woman in good health and CMV-seronegative.

V is TRBV28 and J is TRBJ2-1; TRBD2 agrees at 8 bases. This CDR3 has 17 residues. Trimming took 6 bases from V and 4 from J; bases not matched to a gene: 14. Germline V lookup: CDR1 MDHEN, CDR2 SYDVKM. CDR3 residues: CASRPTRGALPYNEQFF. The CDR3, as DNA: TGTGCCAGCAGGCCCACGCGGGGGGCCCTCCCATACAATGAGCAGTTCTTC. The variable domain in full, completed from reference TRBV28 and TRBJ2-1, reads DVKVTQSSRYLVKRTGEKVFLECVQDMDHENMFWYRQDPGLGLRLIYFSYDVKMKEKGDIPEGYSVSREKKERFSLILESASTNQTSMYLCASRPTRGALPYNEQFFGPGTRLTVL.

This chain uses TRBV7-9 with TRBJ1-4; 10 nucleotides line up with TRBD1. Germline lookup yields CDR1 SEHNR and CDR2 FQNEAQ (reference sequence). The CDR3 sequence is 14 residues long. The V and J ends lost 7 bases and 11 bases, in that order; junction bases with no gene match: 10. The CDR3 DNA sequence: TGTGCCAGCAACCCGACAGGGGGCGAGGGGAAACTGTTTTTT. Protein sequence: CASNPTGGEGKLFF. The variable domain in full, completed from reference TRBV7-9 and TRBJ1-4, reads DTGVSQNPRHKITKRGQNVTFRCDPISEHNRLYWYRQTLGQGPEFLTYFQNEAQLEKSRLLSDRFSAERPKGSFSTLEIQRTEQGDSAMYLCASNPTGGEGKLFFGSGTQLSVL.

J is TRBJ1-2 and V is TRBV6-6; D is unclear. Germline values: CDR1 MNHNY, CDR2 SVGAGI (reference sequence). The CDR3 is made up of 15 amino acids. The V gene lost 6 bases and the J gene lost 8 bases, with 22 bases spanning the gap. The CDR3 loop reads CASSPGSLAGLGYTF. Here the CDR3 DNA reads TGTGCCAGCAGCCCCGGTTCCCTCGCGGGGTTAGGCTACACCTTC.

This chain uses TRBV18 with TRBJ1-5; D unclear. Germline V lookup: CDR1 KGHSH, CDR2 LQKENI. The CDR3 runs 16 residues. V lost 4 bases to trimming and J lost 3 bases, with 16 bases between them. In DNA, the CDR3 is TGTGCCAGCTCACTTAATGAACTCAAGTACAATCAGCCCCAGCATTTT. It translates to CASSLNELKYNQPQHF.

V usage is TRBV18 and J usage is TRBJ2-3; D gene unclear. The V end was cut by 9 bases, the J end by 7 bases, with 8 bases between. This CDR3 region has 10 residues. Germline lookup yields CDR1 KGHSH and CDR2 LQKENI. The chain's CDR3 is CASRRHTQYF. The CDR3 DNA follows: TGTGCCAGTAGGAGACATACGCAGTATTTT.

The chain links TRBV18 to TRBJ2-5, with D unresolved. Trimming pared 3 bases from V and 5 bases from J, leaving 7 bases between. CDR1 and CDR2 (germline): KGHSH, LQKENI. The CDR3 length is 12 residues. CDR3 sequence reads: CASSPRSETQYF. CDR3 nucleotide sequence: TGTGCCAGCTCACCTCGGTCGGAGACCCAGTACTTC.

The V call is TRBV27, the J call TRBJ1-2; a weak D match, TRBD1 (6 bases). With 5 bases removed from V and 2 bases from J, the gap between germline ends came to 18 bases. CDR1 is MNHEY, CDR2 SMNVEV, per germline (reference sequence). The CDR3 contains 16 residues. CDR3 sequence: CASSPYIEGGNYGYTF. As DNA, the CDR3 is TGTGCCAGCAGTCCGTATATTGAGGGGGGGAACTATGGCTACACCTTC.

The CDR3 region has the DNA TGTGCCACCAGCAGAGATCTAGGACAGGAAAATCAGCCCCAGCATTTT. As protein: CATSRDLGQENQPQHF. The rearrangement uses TRBV15 and TRBJ1-5; TRBD1 matches 7 bases. CDR1 LNHNV and CDR2 YYDKDF come from the germline V gene (reference sequence). The CDR3 length is 16 residues. V gave up 0 bases and J gave up 4 bases; unmatched junction bases: 6. The whole variable domain, remainder taken from reference TRBV15 and TRBJ1-5, is DAMVIQNPRYQVTQFGKPVTLSCSQTLNHNVMYWYQQKSSQAPKLLFHYYDKDFNNEADTPDNFQSRRPNTSFCFLDIRSPGLGDTAMYLCATSRDLGQENQPQHFGDGTRLSIL.

The chain uses TRBV30 and TRBJ2-1; D gene uncertain. Germline V gives CDR1 GTSNPN, CDR2 SVGIG (reference sequence). With 3 bases removed from V and 7 bases from J, the gap between germline ends came to 7 bases. The CDR3 has 11 amino acids. The CDR3 region is CAWRRGNEQFF. CDR3 nucleotides: TGTGCCTGGAGGAGAGGTAATGAGCAGTTCTTC.